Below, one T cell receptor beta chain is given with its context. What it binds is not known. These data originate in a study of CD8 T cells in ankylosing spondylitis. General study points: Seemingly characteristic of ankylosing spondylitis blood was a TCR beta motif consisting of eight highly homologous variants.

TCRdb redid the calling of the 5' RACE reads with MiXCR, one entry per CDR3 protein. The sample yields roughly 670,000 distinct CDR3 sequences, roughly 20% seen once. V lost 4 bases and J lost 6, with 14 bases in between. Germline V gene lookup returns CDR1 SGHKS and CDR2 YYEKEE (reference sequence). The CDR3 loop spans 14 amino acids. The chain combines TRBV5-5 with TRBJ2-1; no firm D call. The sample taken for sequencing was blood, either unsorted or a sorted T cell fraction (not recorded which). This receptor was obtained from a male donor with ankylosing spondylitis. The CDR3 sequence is CASSPLLVANEQFF. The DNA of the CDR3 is TGTGCCAGCAGCCCCTTGTTGGTAGCCAATGAGCAGTTCTTC.